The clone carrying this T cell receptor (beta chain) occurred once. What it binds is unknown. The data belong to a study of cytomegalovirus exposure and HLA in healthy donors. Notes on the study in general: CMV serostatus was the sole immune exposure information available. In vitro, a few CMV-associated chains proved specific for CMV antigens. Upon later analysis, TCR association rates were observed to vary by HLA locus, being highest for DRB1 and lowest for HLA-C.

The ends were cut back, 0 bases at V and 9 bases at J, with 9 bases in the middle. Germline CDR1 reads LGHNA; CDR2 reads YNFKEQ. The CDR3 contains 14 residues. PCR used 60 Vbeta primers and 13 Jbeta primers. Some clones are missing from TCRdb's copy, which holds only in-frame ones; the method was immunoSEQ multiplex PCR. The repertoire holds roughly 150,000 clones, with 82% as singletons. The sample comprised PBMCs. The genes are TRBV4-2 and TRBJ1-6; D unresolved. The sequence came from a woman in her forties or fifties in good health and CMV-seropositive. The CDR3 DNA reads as TGTGCCAGCAGCCAAGAAATCGGGATTTCACCCCTCCACTTT. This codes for CASSQEIGISPLHF.